Listed here is a single TCR beta chain. The sample originates from a study of CD8 T cells in ankylosing spondylitis. Trimming removed 6 bases at V and 5 bases at J, with 13 bases between. Per the germline V gene, CDR1 is MNHNS and CDR2 is SASEGT. The CDR3 runs to 13 residues. TCRdb re-called the 5' RACE reads with MiXCR, one entry per CDR3 protein. Of around 90,000 distinct CDR3 sequences in the sample, 27% are singletons; the top ten hold around 60%. Sample: blood, either unsorted or a sorted T cell fraction (not recorded which). The clonotype was recovered from a male donor with ankylosing spondylitis or in good health (not recorded which). The V and J genes are TRBV6-1 and TRBJ1-1; maybe TRBD1 (5 bases). The CDR3 here is CASSFREFTEAFF. In nucleotides, the CDR3 is TGTGCCAGCAGCTTCAGGGAGTTTACTGAAGCTTTCTTT.